Listed here are 29 T cell receptor beta chains from one sample, sequenced in a study of blood T cell repertoires in COVID-19. Method: immunoSEQ multiplex PCR; TCRdb's copy keeps in-frame clones and lacks some. This sample has about 240,000 clones; roughly 88% occur once, and the top ten carry 9% to 15%. The sample was peripheral blood. The origin of the receptors is a man older than 75 with acute or convalescent COVID-19.

The chain uses TRBV7-6 and TRBJ1-5; TRBD1 matches 11 bases. The CDR3 runs 15 residues. The germline gives CDR1 SGHVS, CDR2 FNYEAQ. V shed 5 bases, J shed 7 bases, and the junction held 7 bases outside the gene matches. The CDR3 protein is CASSQDRGLGQPQHF. CDR3 nucleotides: TGTGCCAGCAGCCAGGACAGGGGGCTAGGACAGCCCCAGCATTTT.

The chain has TRBV24-1 and TRBJ2-3; D may be TRBD2 (6 bases). With 7 bases removed from V and 4 bases from J, the gap between germline ends came to 11 bases. The CDR3 extends over 13 amino acids. Germline V gives CDR1 KGHDR, CDR2 SFDVKD. The CDR3 nucleotides are TGTGCCACCAGCCGTGGGGGGTCAGATACGCAGTATTTT. Its translation: CATSRGGSDTQYF.

The J gene is TRBJ1-1, the V gene TRBV6-4, with 7 bases aligning to TRBD1. CDR1 is MRHNA and CDR2 is SNTAGT in the germline V gene. CDR3 size: 14 residues. The junction had 6 bases not matched to a gene; V was cut back by 4 bases and J by 4 bases. This CDR3 is CASSVQGGGTEAFF. CDR3 bases: TGTGCCAGCAGTGTTCAGGGGGGAGGCACTGAAGCTTTCTTT.

This chain connects TRBV5-1 to TRBJ2-1; TRBD2 might be the D (6 bases). Germline-derived CDR1 and CDR2 are SGHRS and YFSETQ. This CDR3 comprises 17 residues. Trimming pared 0 bases from V and 1 base from J, leaving 14 bases between. DNA for the CDR3: TGCGCCAGCAGCTTGGGCGGCGGAGGGGATTCCTACAATGAGCAGTTCTTC. Its protein product is CASSLGGGGDSYNEQFF.

The chain combines TRBV3-1 (or the pseudogene TRBV3-2) with TRBJ1-1; 8 bases fit TRBD1. The V gene end was trimmed by 4 bases and the J gene end by 4 bases; junction bases not matched to a gene: 8. This CDR3 is built from 15 residues. Germline V CDR1 and CDR2: LGHDT, YNNKEL (reference sequence). CDR3 residues: CASSLSGGEGTEAFF. The DNA for the CDR3 is TGTGCCAGCAGCCTCTCAGGGGGCGAGGGCACTGAAGCTTTCTTT.

The chain uses TRBV19 and TRBJ2-7; D gene uncertain. Deletions cut 6 bases from V and 0 bases from J, with 6 bases between. Germline V CDR1 and CDR2: LNHDA, SQIVND (reference sequence). The length of the CDR3 is 12 residues. CDR3 DNA sequence: TGTGCCAGTAGGTCCAGCTCCTACGAGCAGTACTTC. Translating gives CASRSSSYEQYF.

The chain employs TRBV15 and TRBJ1-1; TRBD1 is a possible D gene (6 bases). Germline assignment: CDR1 LNHNV and CDR2 YYDKDF (reference sequence). The ends were cut back, 4 bases at V and 0 bases at J, with 12 bases in the middle. The CDR3 is made up of 15 amino acids. Here the CDR3 reads CATSIGGAVNTEAFF. As DNA, the CDR3 is TGTGCCACCAGCATAGGGGGGGCGGTGAACACTGAAGCTTTCTTT. Full variable domain (remainder filled in from reference TRBV15 and TRBJ1-1): DAMVIQNPRYQVTQFGKPVTLSCSQTLNHNVMYWYQQKSSQAPKLLFHYYDKDFNNEADTPDNFQSRRPNTSFCFLDIRSPGLGDTAMYLCATSIGGAVNTEAFFGQGTRLTVV.

The chain combines TRBV6-6 with TRBJ2-5; no firm D call. CDR1 is MNHNY and CDR2 is SVGAGI in the germline V gene (reference sequence). The CDR3 covers 12 residues. The germline V and J ends were trimmed by 0 bases and 5 bases, with 4 bases remaining between them. Here the CDR3 reads CASSYSGETQYF. CDR3 coding DNA: TGTGCCAGCAGTTACTCCGGGGAGACCCAGTACTTC.

J is TRBJ1-4 and V is TRBV9; unclear D gene. The CDR3 consists of 16 residues. Germline values: CDR1 SGDLS, CDR2 YYNGEE. Trimming took 0 bases from V and 0 from J, leaving 9 bases between them. The CDR3 coding sequence is TGTGCCAGCAGCGTAGGGGCCATTGCAACTAATGAAAAACTGTTTTTT. Amino acids: CASSVGAIATNEKLFF.

The V gene is TRBV9, the J gene TRBJ1-4; D ambiguous. The germline V gene encodes CDR1 SGDLS and CDR2 YYNGEE. The CDR3 extends over 10 amino acids. V gave up 9 bases and J gave up 4 bases, with 4 bases separating them. The CDR3 sequence is CATGNEKLFF. CDR3 coding DNA: TGTGCCACCGGTAATGAAAAACTGTTTTTT. Full variable domain (rest looked up from reference TRBV9 and TRBJ1-4): DSGVTQTPKHLITATGQRVTLRCSPRSGDLSVYWYQQSLDQGLQFLIQYYNGEERAKGNILERFSAQQFPDLHSELNLSSLELGDSALYFCATGNEKLFFGSGTQLSVL.

J is TRBJ2-2 and V is TRBV6-6; the match to TRBD1 covers 8 bases. The CDR3 is 12 amino acids. The junction had 0 bases not matched to a gene; V was cut back by 6 bases and J by 6 bases. Germline V CDR1 and CDR2: MNHNY, SVGAGI (reference sequence). The DNA for the CDR3 is TGTGCCAGCAGGACAGGGGCCGGGGAGCTGTTTTTT. Amino acid sequence: CASRTGAGELFF.

This chain connects TRBV19 to TRBJ1-1; D possibly corresponds to TRBD1 (6 bases). Trimming took off 9 bases at V and 4 bases at J, with 15 bases between the two ends. The CDR3 loop spans 13 amino acids. CDR1 and CDR2 (germline): LNHDA, SQIVND (reference sequence). The CDR3 bases are TGTGCCAGCACCCGACAGGCTGGCACTGAAGCTTTCTTT. It encodes CASTRQAGTEAFF.

CDR3 nucleotides: TGTGCCAGCAGCCCCCGACAGGCCCCAAGCTCTGGGGCCAACGTCCTGACTTTC. Its protein product is CASSPRQAPSSGANVLTF. The rearrangement links TRBV9 to TRBJ2-6, with a tentative D call TRBD1 (6 bases). The CDR3 is 18 amino acids. Per the germline V gene, CDR1 is SGDLS and CDR2 is YYNGEE. The ends were cut back, 4 bases at V and 0 bases at J, with 17 bases in the middle.

This chain connects TRBV6-5 to TRBJ2-1; 9 bases line up with TRBD1. Germline trimming cut 6 bases from V and 6 bases from J; bases unmatched to any gene: 9. This CDR3 contains 15 residues. CDR1 MNHEY and CDR2 SVGAGI come from the germline V gene. The CDR3 bases are TGTGCCAGCAGGCCCGGGACAGGGCCGATCAATGAGCAGTTCTTC. Its protein product is CASRPGTGPINEQFF.

This clone was seen only a few times. CDR3 in DNA: TGTGCCAGCAGCTCGGACAGGGGTCGATCGAACACTGAAGCTTTCTTT. Residues: CASSSDRGRSNTEAFF. The V gene is TRBV5-4, the J gene TRBJ1-1; 9 nucleotides match TRBD1. After removal of 3 bases from V and 1 base from J, the junction contained 7 bases not matched to a gene. Looked up from germline, CDR1 is SGHNT and CDR2 is YYREEE (reference sequence). This CDR3 contains 16 residues.

The chain couples TRBV9 to TRBJ2-2, with 7 bases that match TRBD1. This CDR3 is built from 15 residues. J gave up 4 bases and V 4 bases, and 7 bases lay outside the gene matches. Germline CDR1 is SGDLS and CDR2 is YYNGEE. CDR3 DNA: TGTGCCAGCAGCAACAGACAGGGTGTCACCGGGGAGCTGTTTTTT. It specifies CASSNRQGVTGELFF.

For the CDR3, the DNA is TGCAGCGTATCCCCCAAGCATGGGAGCACTGAAGCTTTCTTT. This gives the protein CSVSPKHGSTEAFF. V is TRBV29-1 and J is TRBJ1-1; no definite D call. The CDR3 has 14 residues. The V gene lost 6 bases and the J gene lost 4 bases, with 18 bases spanning the gap. Per germline, CDR1 SQVTM and CDR2 ANQGSEA.

V usage is TRBV9 and J usage is TRBJ1-1; a weak D match, TRBD1 (6 bases). V lost 4 bases to trimming and J lost 6 bases, with 16 bases between them. The germline V gene encodes CDR1 SGDLS and CDR2 YYNGEE. This CDR3 contains 14 residues. The CDR3 region has the DNA TGTGCCAGCAGCTTAGGGGGGCCTGGGGCTGAAGCTTTCTTT. Its protein product is CASSLGGPGAEAFF.

The rearrangement links TRBV4-2 to TRBJ2-1; 10 nucleotides match TRBD2. The CDR3 spans 17 residues. In germline, CDR1 is LGHNA, CDR2 YNFKEQ. J gave up 3 bases and V 4 bases, and 9 bases lay outside the gene matches. The CDR3 DNA reads as TGTGCCAGCAGCCGCGGACGATGGACTAGCGGCTACAATGAGCAGTTCTTC. Translated: CASSRGRWTSGYNEQFF.

The V gene is TRBV6-5, the J gene TRBJ1-5; no clear D. The germline V gene has CDR1 MNHEY and CDR2 SVGAGI. Trimming removed 10 bases at V and 3 bases at J, with 19 bases between. The CDR3 extends over 15 amino acids. The DNA for the CDR3 is TGTGCCACCGCCCGCGCCCGTATTCCCAATCAGCCCCAGCATTTT. It codes for CATARARIPNQPQHF.

CDR3 sequence reads: CASNPTGVRGAEAFF. The CDR3 bases are TGTGCCAGCAATCCCACGGGGGTTCGGGGGGCTGAAGCTTTCTTT. The chain carries TRBV6-5 and TRBJ1-1; the D gene is possibly TRBD1 (5 bases). Germline CDR1 and CDR2: MNHEY and SVGAGI. This CDR3 is built from 15 residues. Trimming left V 7 bases short and J 6 bases short, with 21 bases between.

The chain is built from TRBV6-5 and TRBJ1-1, with a tentative D call TRBD1 (6 bases). The CDR3 spans 14 residues. V gave up 6 bases and J gave up 0 bases, with 11 bases separating them. CDR1 MNHEY and CDR2 SVGAGI come from the germline V gene. The CDR3 loop reads CASRPQGMNTEAFF. The CDR3 nucleotides are TGTGCCAGCAGACCCCAGGGGATGAACACTGAAGCTTTCTTT.

This clone was found once. V and J are TRBV7-2 and TRBJ1-1; no reliable D call. Germline V gives CDR1 SGHTA, CDR2 FQGNSA. The V end lost 1 base, the J end lost 0 bases, and 9 bases lay between the germline ends. The CDR3 consists of 15 residues. CDR3 nucleotides: TGTGCCAGCAGCTTAGACGGGAGGGTGAACACTGAAGCTTTCTTT. Amino acids: CASSLDGRVNTEAFF.

The rearrangement joins TRBV2 to TRBJ2-3; the D gene could be TRBD1 or TRBD2 (5 bases each). The CDR3 totals 15 residues. Germline V CDR1 and CDR2: SNHLY, FYNNEI. Trimming stripped 4 bases from V and 1 base from J, with 12 bases between. The chain's CDR3 is CASSAAARGTDTQYF. In DNA form, the CDR3 reads TGTGCCAGCAGTGCAGCGGCCAGGGGCACAGATACGCAGTATTTT. Full variable domain (rest looked up from reference TRBV2 and TRBJ2-3): EPEVTQTPSHQVTQMGQEVILRCVPISNHLYFYWYRQILGQKVEFLVSFYNNEISEKSEIFDDQFSVERPDGSNFTLKIRSTKLEDSAMYFCASSAAARGTDTQYFGPGTRLTVL.

About this clone itself: Different DNA sequences within this sample yield the same CDR3. CDR3 in amino acids: CATSDGREETQYF. CDR3 coding DNA: TGTGCCACCAGTGACGGGCGGGAGGAGACCCAGTACTTC. This sequence joins TRBV24-1 and TRBJ2-5, with TRBD2 identical over 7 bases. This CDR3 is 13 amino acids long. The germline gives CDR1 KGHDR, CDR2 SFDVKD. V lost 4 bases, J lost 5 bases, and 3 bases stayed unmatched.

This clone turned up a few times. The V gene is TRBV5-4, the J gene TRBJ1-1; a weak D match, TRBD1 (5 bases). There are 16 residues in the CDR3. CDR1 is SGHNT, CDR2 YYREEE, per germline (reference sequence). V was clipped by 3 bases and J by 2 bases, with 17 bases between them. The DNA for the CDR3 is TGTGCCAGCAGCTCGGGGGGGGAGGGAGTAAACACTGAAGCTTTCTTT. Encoded protein: CASSSGGEGVNTEAFF. Looking up the rest from reference TRBV5-4 and TRBJ1-1 gives the full variable domain: ETGVTQSPTHLIKTRGQQVTLRCSSQSGHNTVSWYQQALGQGPQFIFQYYREEENGRGNFPPRFSGLQFPNYSSELNVNALELDDSALYLCASSSGGEGVNTEAFFGQGTRLTVV.

This clone was seen a few times. The gene calls are TRBV19 and TRBJ1-4, with 11 bases identical to TRBD1. The length of the CDR3 is 15 residues. V trimming: 4 bases; J trimming: 5 bases; junction bases outside the gene matches: 3. In germline, CDR1 is LNHDA, CDR2 SQIVND (reference sequence). Written as DNA, the CDR3 is TGTGCCAGTAGTAGAGGGACAGGGGGAAATGAAAAACTGTTTTTT. It is translated as CASSRGTGGNEKLFF.

V and J are TRBV19 and TRBJ1-2; no clear D. In germline, CDR1 is LNHDA, CDR2 SQIVND (reference sequence). The length of the CDR3 is 12 residues. V lost 7 bases and J 5 bases, leaving 11 bases between the germline ends. CDR3 residues: CASKSLRYGYTF. The CDR3, as DNA: TGTGCCAGTAAATCCCTCCGTTATGGCTACACCTTC.

The chain has TRBV20-1 and TRBJ2-1; D is uncertain. The length of the CDR3 is 11 residues. CDR1 is DFQATT, CDR2 SNEGSKA, per germline (reference sequence). Trimming removed 7 bases at V and 4 bases at J, with 8 bases between. In DNA, the CDR3 is TGCAGTGTACAGCCGTACAATGAGCAGTTCTTC. As protein: CSVQPYNEQFF.